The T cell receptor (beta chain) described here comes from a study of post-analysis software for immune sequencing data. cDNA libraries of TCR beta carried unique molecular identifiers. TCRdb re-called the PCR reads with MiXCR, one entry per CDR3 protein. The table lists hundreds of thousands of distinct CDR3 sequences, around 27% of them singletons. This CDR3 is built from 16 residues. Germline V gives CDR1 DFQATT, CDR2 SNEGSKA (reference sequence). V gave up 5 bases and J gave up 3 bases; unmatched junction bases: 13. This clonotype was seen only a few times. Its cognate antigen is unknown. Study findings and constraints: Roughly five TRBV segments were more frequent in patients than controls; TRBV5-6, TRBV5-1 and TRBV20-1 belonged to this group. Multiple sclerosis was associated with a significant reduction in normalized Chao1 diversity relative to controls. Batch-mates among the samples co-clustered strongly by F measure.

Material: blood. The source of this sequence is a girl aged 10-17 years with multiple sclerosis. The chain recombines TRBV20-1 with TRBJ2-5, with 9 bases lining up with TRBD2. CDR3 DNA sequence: TGCAGTGCTCCCCCCCGCCTACTAGCGGGTGAAGAGACCCAGTACTTC. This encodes CSAPPRLLAGEETQYF.